The rows below give T cell receptor beta chains drawn from one sample of a study of OX40 agonist ivuxolimab in advanced cancers. Clones were sequenced by immunoSEQ multiplex PCR, and TCRdb holds only the in-frame ones, with some missing. The data contain 65,000 to 80,000 clones, approximately 89% of them seen just once; the ten biggest clones take up about 2%. The specimen comprised CD4+ or CD8+ T cells sorted from blood, sampled in a trial of the OX40 agonist ivuxolimab. These receptors came from an adult with an advanced solid tumor such as melanoma, head and neck, liver or kidney cancer. Each CDR3 is given with its conserved first and last residue. A D gene is named only where the DNA matches it firmly. A row's size may be missing; if present it is once, few, many or a size class.

CDR3 DNA	CDR3 protein	J gene	V gene	CDR3 length	clone size	D gene
TGTGCCAGCAGGGCAGTGGGGTCGGGACAAAAACTGTTTTTT	CASRAVGSGQKLFF	TRBJ1-4	TRBV2	14	-	-
TGTGCCATCAGGGGCAGGCGGGACACCTACGAGCAGTACTTC	CAIRGRRDTYEQYF	TRBJ2-7	TRBV10-3	14	-	-
TGTGCCAGCAGTTTTACACAGGGGGCAGATGGCTACACCTTC	CASSFTQGADGYTF	TRBJ1-2	TRBV6-5	14	-	TRBD1
TGTGCCAGCAGTCCTAGCGGTGATACGCAGTATTTT	CASSPSGDTQYF	TRBJ2-3	TRBV6-8	12	-	TRBD2
TGTGCCAGCAATCGGGGACCAAATGAAAAACTGTTTTTT	CASNRGPNEKLFF	TRBJ1-4	TRBV2	13	-	-
TGTGCCAGCAGTGAAAGTGGTGAAAAACTGTTTTTT	CASSESGEKLFF	TRBJ1-4	TRBV6-4	12	-	-
TGTGCCAGCAGTGAGGGGACTGGGGCCAACGTCCTGACTTTC	CASSEGTGANVLTF	TRBJ2-6	TRBV6-1	14	-	-
TGTGCCAGCAGCTTAGGCATCGAGCAGTACTTC	CASSLGIEQYF	TRBJ2-7	TRBV7-9	11	-	-
TGTGCCAGCAGTACCGAAGAGTGGAACTATGGCTACACCTTC	CASSTEEWNYGYTF	TRBJ1-2	TRBV6-1	14	-	-
TGTGCCAGCAGCTTAGCGGGGAAAGGGGGCGGTTATGGCTACACCTTC	CASSLAGKGGGYGYTF	TRBJ1-2	TRBV7-8	16	-	TRBD1
TGTGCCAGTAGTACCCTTACTAGCGGGAGGTACAATGAGCAGTTCTTC	CASSTLTSGRYNEQFF	TRBJ2-1	TRBV19	16	-	TRBD2
TGTGCAAGTCGCTCCCCCGGACTAGCGGGAGGGCCGAATGGCCCAGATACGCAGTATTTT	CASRSPGLAGGPNGPDTQYF	TRBJ2-3	TRBV12-2	20	once	-
TGTGCCAGCAGCTTACGGGAGGTCCGCTACGAGCAGTACTTC	CASSLREVRYEQYF	TRBJ2-7	TRBV7-2	14	-	TRBD2
TGTGCCAGCAGCTTCCTAGTTTCCTACGAGCAGTACTTC	CASSFLVSYEQYF	TRBJ2-7	TRBV7-9	13	-	-
TGTGCCAGCAGGCCTTACTTGAACACTGAAGCTTTCTTT	CASRPYLNTEAFF	TRBJ1-1	TRBV28	13	-	-
TGCGCCAGCAGCCTAGAGCGGGGGGCGAACACCGGGGAGCTGTTTTTT	CASSLERGANTGELFF	TRBJ2-2	TRBV5-1	16	-	TRBD2
TGTGCCAGCAGCACTTCTGTGGGGGTGGAGGAGCAGTACTTC	CASSTSVGVEEQYF	TRBJ2-7	TRBV21-1	14	-	-
TGTGCCAGCAGTGATGTGGGGGGTTTCTCCTACGAGCAGTACTTC	CASSDVGGFSYEQYF	TRBJ2-7	TRBV2	15	once	-
TGTGCCAGCAGCCCCACTAGCGGAGGGCCGATCGGGGAGCTGTTTTTT	CASSPTSGGPIGELFF	TRBJ2-2	TRBV7-2	16	-	TRBD2
TGTGCCTGCAGCCAGGGGCTGAGTGAAGCTTTCTTT	CACSQGLSEAFF	TRBJ1-1	TRBV30	12	-	-
TGTGCCAGCAGTTACTGGACAGGCTTGGGCACTGAAGCTTTCTTT	CASSYWTGLGTEAFF	TRBJ1-1	TRBV6-6	15	-	TRBD1
TGTGCCAGCAGTTTACCGCAACCTCGGACCCAGTACTTC	CASSLPQPRTQYF	TRBJ2-5	TRBV28	13	-	-
TGCGCCAGCAGCCAAGGTGTCGGTCAGCAGGGACTACGAGGGCAGTACTTC	CASSQGVGQQGLRGQYF	TRBJ2-7	TRBV4-1	17	-	TRBD2
TGCGCCAGCAGCCAGGACCTAGCGGGAATCTACGAGCAGTACTTC	CASSQDLAGIYEQYF	TRBJ2-7	TRBV4-1	15	-	TRBD2
TGTGCCAGCTCACCAGGGGAAGGGGGTGAGCAGTTCTTC	CASSPGEGGEQFF	TRBJ2-1	TRBV18	13	-	-
TGTGCCAGCTCACGTACCCCTCCAGGGACTAGCGACACAGATACGCAGTATTTT	CASSRTPPGTSDTDTQYF	TRBJ2-3	TRBV18	18	-	TRBD2
TGTGCCAGCAGAGGGACTTCCAGCTCCTACGAGCAGTACTTC	CASRGTSSSYEQYF	TRBJ2-7	TRBV2	14	-	-
TGCGCCAGCAGCCCGGGGCCGGTGGCAGGGATAGCCACTGAAGCTTTCTTT	CASSPGPVAGIATEAFF	TRBJ1-1	TRBV5-1	17	once	-
TGTGCCAGCAGCGGCCTAGGAAACATTCAGTACTTC	CASSGLGNIQYF	TRBJ2-4	TRBV7-9	12	-	-
TGTGCCAGCAGCTTAGGCCAGGGGGCCGGGGGCACTGAAGCTTTCTTT	CASSLGQGAGGTEAFF	TRBJ1-1	TRBV7-8	16	-	TRBD1
TGTGCCAGCAGCTTACGACTTAGACAAGAGACCCAGTACTTC	CASSLRLRQETQYF	TRBJ2-5	TRBV7-2	14	-	-
TGTGCCAGCAGTGATACCAACTGGGGGACGGATAATGAAAAACTGTTTTTT	CASSDTNWGTDNEKLFF	TRBJ1-4	TRBV2	17	few	-
TGTGCCAGCTCACGGCGCGAGGGACAGGGCAGTAATGAAAAACTGTTTTTT	CASSRREGQGSNEKLFF	TRBJ1-4	TRBV18	17	-	TRBD1
TGTGCCAGCAGAGTCAGAGAGGGTCTCTATGGCTACACCTTC	CASRVREGLYGYTF	TRBJ1-2	TRBV6-6	14	-	-
TGTGCCAGCAGCGTAGCTCCGTCGACTAGCGGAACAGATACGCAGTATTTT	CASSVAPSTSGTDTQYF	TRBJ2-3	TRBV9	17	-	TRBD2